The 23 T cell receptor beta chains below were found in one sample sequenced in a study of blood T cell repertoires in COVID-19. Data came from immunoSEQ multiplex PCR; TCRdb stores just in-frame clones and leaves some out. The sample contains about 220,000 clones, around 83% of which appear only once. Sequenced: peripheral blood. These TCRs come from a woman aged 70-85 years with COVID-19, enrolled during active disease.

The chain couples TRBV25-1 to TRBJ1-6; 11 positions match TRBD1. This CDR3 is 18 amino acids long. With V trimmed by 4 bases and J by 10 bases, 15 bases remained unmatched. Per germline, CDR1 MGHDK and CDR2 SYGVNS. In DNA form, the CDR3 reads TGTGCCAGCAGTGCACGTGGTCCCGGGACAGGGGGTAACTCACCCCTCCACTTT. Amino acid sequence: CASSARGPGTGGNSPLHF.

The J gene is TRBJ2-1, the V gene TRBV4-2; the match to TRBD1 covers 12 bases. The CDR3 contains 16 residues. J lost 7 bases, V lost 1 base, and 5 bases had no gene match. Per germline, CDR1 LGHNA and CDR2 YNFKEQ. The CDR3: CASSQVLGQGANEQFF. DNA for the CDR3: TGTGCCAGCAGCCAAGTATTGGGACAGGGGGCGAATGAGCAGTTCTTC.

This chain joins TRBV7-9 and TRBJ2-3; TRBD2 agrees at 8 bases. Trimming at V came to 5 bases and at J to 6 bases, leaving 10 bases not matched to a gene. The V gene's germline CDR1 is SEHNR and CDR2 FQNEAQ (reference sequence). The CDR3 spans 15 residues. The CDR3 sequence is CASSKGLGEMDTQYF. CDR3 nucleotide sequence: TGTGCCAGCAGCAAGGGACTAGGGGAGATGGATACGCAGTATTTT. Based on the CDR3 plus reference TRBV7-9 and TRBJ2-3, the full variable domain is DTGVSQNPRHKITKRGQNVTFRCDPISEHNRLYWYRQTLGQGPEFLTYFQNEAQLEKSRLLSDRFSAERPKGSFSTLEIQRTEQGDSAMYLCASSKGLGEMDTQYFGPGTRLTVL.

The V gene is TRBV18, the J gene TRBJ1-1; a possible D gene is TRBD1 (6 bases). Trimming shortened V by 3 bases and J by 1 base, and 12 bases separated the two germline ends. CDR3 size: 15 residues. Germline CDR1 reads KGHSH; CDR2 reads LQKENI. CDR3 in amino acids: CASSPIEQGNTEAFF. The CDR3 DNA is TGTGCCAGCTCACCTATAGAACAGGGGAACACTGAAGCTTTCTTT.

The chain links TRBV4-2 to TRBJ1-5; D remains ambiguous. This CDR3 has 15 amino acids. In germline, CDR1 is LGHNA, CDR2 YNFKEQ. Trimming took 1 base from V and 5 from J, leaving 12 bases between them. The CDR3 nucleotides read TGTGCCAGCAGCCAAGGGGAGGAGATTTATCAGCCCCAGCATTTT. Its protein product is CASSQGEEIYQPQHF.

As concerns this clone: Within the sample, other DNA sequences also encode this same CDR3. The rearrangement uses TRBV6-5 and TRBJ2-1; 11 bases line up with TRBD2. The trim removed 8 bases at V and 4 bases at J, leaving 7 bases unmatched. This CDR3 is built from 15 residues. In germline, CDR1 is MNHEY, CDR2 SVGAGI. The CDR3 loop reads CASSTGTSGYNEQFF. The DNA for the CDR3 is TGTGCCAGCTCCACCGGGACTAGCGGATACAATGAGCAGTTCTTC.

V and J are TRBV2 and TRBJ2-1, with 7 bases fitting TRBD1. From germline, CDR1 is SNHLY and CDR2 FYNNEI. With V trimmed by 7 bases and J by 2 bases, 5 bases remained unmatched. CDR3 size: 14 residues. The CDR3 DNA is TGTGCCAGCAATAAAGACAGGGCCTACAATGAGCAGTTCTTC. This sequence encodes CASNKDRAYNEQFF.

This CDR3 reads CASSLEAGTEAFF. The CDR3 DNA sequence: TGTGCCAGCAGCCTCGAGGCCGGCACTGAAGCTTTCTTT. The chain uses TRBV6-6 and TRBJ1-1; unclear D gene. The V gene's germline CDR1 is MNHNY and CDR2 SVGAGI (reference sequence). This CDR3 contains 13 residues. Trimming took off 6 bases at V and 4 bases at J, with 12 bases between the two ends.

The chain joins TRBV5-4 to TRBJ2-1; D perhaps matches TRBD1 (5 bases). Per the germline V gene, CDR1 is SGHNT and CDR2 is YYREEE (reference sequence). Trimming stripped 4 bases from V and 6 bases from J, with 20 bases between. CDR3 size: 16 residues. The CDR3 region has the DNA TGTGCCAGCAGCGTGAGAGGTGGTAGCAGGGCCAATGAGCAGTTCTTC. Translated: CASSVRGGSRANEQFF. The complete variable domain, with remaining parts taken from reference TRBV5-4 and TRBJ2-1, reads ETGVTQSPTHLIKTRGQQVTLRCSSQSGHNTVSWYQQALGQGPQFIFQYYREEENGRGNFPPRFSGLQFPNYSSELNVNALELDDSALYLCASSVRGGSRANEQFFGPGTRLTVL.

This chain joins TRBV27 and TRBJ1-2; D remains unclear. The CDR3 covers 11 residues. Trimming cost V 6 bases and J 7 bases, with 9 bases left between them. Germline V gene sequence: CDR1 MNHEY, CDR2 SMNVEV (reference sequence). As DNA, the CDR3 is TGTGCCAGCAGGGCCTCCTTTGGCTACACCTTC. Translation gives CASRASFGYTF.

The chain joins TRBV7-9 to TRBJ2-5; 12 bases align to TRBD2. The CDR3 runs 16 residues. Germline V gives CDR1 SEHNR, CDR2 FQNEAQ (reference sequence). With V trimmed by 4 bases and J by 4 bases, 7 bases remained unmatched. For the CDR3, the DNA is TGTGCCAGCAGCTCAGGACTAGCGGGATGGTCAGAGACCCAGTACTTC. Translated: CASSSGLAGWSETQYF.

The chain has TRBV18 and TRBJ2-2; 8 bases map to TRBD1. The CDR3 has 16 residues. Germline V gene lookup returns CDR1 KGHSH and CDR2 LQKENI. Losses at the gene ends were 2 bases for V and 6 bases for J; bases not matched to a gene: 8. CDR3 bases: TGTGCCAGCTCACCAGATCGGACAGGGTTTTCCGGGGAGCTGTTTTTT. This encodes CASSPDRTGFSGELFF.

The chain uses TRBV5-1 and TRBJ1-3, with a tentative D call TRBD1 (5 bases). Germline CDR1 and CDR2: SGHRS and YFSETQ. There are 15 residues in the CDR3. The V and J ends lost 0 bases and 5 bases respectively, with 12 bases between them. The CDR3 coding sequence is TGCGCCAGCAGCTTGGGGTTACAGGAGAGAAACACCATATATTTT. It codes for CASSLGLQERNTIYF.

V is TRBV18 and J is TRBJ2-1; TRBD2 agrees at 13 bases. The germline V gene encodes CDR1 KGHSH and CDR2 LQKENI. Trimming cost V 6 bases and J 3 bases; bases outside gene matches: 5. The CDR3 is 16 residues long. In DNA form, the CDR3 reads TGTGCCAGCTCCCGGACTAGCGGGAGAGTCTACAATGAGCAGTTCTTC. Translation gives CASSRTSGRVYNEQFF.

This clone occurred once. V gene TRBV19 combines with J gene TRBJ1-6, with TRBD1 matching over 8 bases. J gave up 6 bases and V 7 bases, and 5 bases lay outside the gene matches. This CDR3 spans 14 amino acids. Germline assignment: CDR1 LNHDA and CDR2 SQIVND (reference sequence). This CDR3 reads CASKNRGSNSPLHF. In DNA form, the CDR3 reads TGTGCCAGTAAAAACAGGGGGTCTAATTCACCCCTCCACTTT. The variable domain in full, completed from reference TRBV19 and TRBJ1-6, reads DGGITQSPKYLFRKEGQNVTLSCEQNLNHDAMYWYRQDPGQGLRLIYYSQIVNDFQKGDIAEGYSVSREKKESFPLTVTSAQKNPTAFYLCASKNRGSNSPLHFGNGTRLTVT.

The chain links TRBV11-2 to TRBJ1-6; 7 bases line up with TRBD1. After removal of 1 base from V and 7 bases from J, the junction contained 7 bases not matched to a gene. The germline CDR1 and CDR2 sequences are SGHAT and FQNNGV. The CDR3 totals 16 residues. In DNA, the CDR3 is TGTGCCAGCAGCTTAGGGATGACAGGGACCAATTCACCCCTCCACTTT. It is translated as CASSLGMTGTNSPLHF. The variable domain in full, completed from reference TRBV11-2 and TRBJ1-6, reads EAGVAQSPRYKIIEKRQSVAFWCNPISGHATLYWYQQILGQGPKLLIQFQNNGVVDDSQLPKDRFSAERLKGVDSTLKIQPAKLEDSAVYLCASSLGMTGTNSPLHFGNGTRLTVT.

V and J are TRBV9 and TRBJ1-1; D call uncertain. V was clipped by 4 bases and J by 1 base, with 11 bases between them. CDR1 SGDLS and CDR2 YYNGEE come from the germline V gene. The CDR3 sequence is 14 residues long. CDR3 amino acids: CASSPVQENTEAFF. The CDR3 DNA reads TGTGCCAGCAGCCCTGTCCAGGAGAACACTGAAGCTTTCTTT.

This chain's CDR3 is CASSLEGQRADTQYF. In DNA form, the CDR3 reads TGCGCCAGCAGCTTGGAAGGACAGAGGGCGGATACGCAGTATTTT. V usage is TRBV5-1 and J usage is TRBJ2-3; tentatively, D is TRBD1 (6 bases). From germline, CDR1 is SGHRS and CDR2 YFSETQ. This CDR3 contains 15 residues. Trimming stripped 0 bases from V and 6 bases from J, with 14 bases between. The full variable domain, with the rest looked up from reference TRBV5-1 and TRBJ2-3, is KAGVTQTPRYLIKTRGQQVTLSCSPISGHRSVSWYQQTPGQGLQFLFEYFSETQRNKGNFPGRFSGRQFSNSRSEMNVSTLELGDSALYLCASSLEGQRADTQYFGPGTRLTVL.

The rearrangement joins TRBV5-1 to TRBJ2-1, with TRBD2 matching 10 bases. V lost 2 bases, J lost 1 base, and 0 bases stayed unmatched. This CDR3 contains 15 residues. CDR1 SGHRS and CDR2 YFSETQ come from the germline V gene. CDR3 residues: CASSFSGRSYNEQFF. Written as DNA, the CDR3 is TGCGCCAGCAGCTTTAGCGGGAGGTCCTACAATGAGCAGTTCTTC. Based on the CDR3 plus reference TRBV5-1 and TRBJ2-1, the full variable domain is KAGVTQTPRYLIKTRGQQVTLSCSPISGHRSVSWYQQTPGQGLQFLFEYFSETQRNKGNFPGRFSGRQFSNSRSEMNVSTLELGDSALYLCASSFSGRSYNEQFFGPGTRLTVL.

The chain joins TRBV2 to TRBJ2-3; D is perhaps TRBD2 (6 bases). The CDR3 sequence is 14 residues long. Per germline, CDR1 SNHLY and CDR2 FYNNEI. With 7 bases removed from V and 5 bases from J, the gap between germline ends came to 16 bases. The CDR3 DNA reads TGTGCCAGCAATGGGGGAGGAACGGGAGATACGCAGTATTTT. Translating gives CASNGGGTGDTQYF.

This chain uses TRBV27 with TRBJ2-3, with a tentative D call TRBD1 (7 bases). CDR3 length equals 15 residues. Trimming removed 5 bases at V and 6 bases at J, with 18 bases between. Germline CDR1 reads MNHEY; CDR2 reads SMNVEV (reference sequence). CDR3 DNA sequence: TGTGCCAGCAGTCAGGGGGACTTCCGAGGGGATACGCAGTATTTT. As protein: CASSQGDFRGDTQYF.

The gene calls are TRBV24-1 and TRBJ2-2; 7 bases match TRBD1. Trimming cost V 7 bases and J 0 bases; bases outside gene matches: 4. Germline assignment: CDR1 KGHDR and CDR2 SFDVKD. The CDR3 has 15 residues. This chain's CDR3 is CATSRQGTNTGELFF. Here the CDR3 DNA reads TGTGCCACCAGCCGACAGGGTACGAACACCGGGGAGCTGTTTTTT.

The CDR3 coding sequence is TGTGCCAGCAGTGAAGTGGGACAGAGCAATCAGCCCCAGCATTTT. It translates to CASSEVGQSNQPQHF. The V gene is TRBV6-1, the J gene TRBJ1-5, with TRBD1 matching over 7 bases. CDR1 and CDR2 from the germline V gene are MNHNS and SASEGT. V trimming: 1 base; J trimming: 1 base; junction bases outside the gene matches: 1. CDR3 length: 15 amino acids.